This paragraph covers one TCR beta chain sequence. Antigen unknown. It was by 5' RACE with UMI labels that the TRB cDNA libraries were prepared. One entry per CDR3 protein, without DNA, is what TCRdb gives after re-calling the 5' RACE reads. The sample table includes about 81,000 distinct CDR3 sequences. This entry is derived from a study of CXCR3-negative and CXCR3-positive naive CD8 T cells. The germline V gene has CDR1 MNHEY and CDR2 SMNVEV (reference sequence). The CDR3 has 14 amino acids. Findings and caveats of the study: Researchers reported similar TRBV-TRBJ usage in naive CXCR3-negative and CXCR3-positive cells, though memory differed. Because surface CD5 did not distinguish the naive subsets, TCR strength was inferred from TRB CDR3 properties. In CXCR3-positive naive cells, the TRB CDR3s were more hydrophobic than in CXCR3-negative naive cells.

This sequence was found in a human donor in good health. Some clones in this sample may be carry-over from other donors' samples. V and J are TRBV27 and TRBJ2-1; TCRdb gives TRBD1 as the D gene, but with no DNA this cannot be confirmed. The sample consisted of naive CXCR3- CD8+ T cells from blood. Stated subset: CD45RO-CCR7+CD27+CD95- naive CD8+ T cells lacking CXCR3 (TNR3-). CDR3: CASSWRGGYNEQFF.